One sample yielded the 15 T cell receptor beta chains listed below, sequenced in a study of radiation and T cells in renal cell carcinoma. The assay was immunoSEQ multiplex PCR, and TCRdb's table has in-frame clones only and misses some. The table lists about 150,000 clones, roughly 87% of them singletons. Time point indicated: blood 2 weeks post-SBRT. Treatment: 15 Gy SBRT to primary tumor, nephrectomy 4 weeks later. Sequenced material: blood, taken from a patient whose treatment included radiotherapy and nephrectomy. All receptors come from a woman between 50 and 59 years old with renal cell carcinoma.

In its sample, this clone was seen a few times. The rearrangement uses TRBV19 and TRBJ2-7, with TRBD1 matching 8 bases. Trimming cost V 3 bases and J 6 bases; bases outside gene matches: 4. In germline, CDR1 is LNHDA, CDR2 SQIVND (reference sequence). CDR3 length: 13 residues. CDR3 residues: CASSIGQGREQYF. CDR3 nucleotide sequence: TGTGCCAGTAGTATCGGACAGGGCCGCGAGCAGTACTTC. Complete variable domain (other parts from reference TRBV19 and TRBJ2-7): DGGITQSPKYLFRKEGQNVTLSCEQNLNHDAMYWYRQDPGQGLRLIYYSQIVNDFQKGDIAEGYSVSREKKESFPLTVTSAQKNPTAFYLCASSIGQGREQYFGPGTRLTVT.

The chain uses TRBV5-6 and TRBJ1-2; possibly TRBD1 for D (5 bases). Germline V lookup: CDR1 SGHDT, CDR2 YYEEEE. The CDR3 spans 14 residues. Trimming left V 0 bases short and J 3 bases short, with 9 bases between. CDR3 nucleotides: TGTGCCAGCAGCTTGGCCGGGGGGTACTATGGCTACACCTTC. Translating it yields CASSLAGGYYGYTF.

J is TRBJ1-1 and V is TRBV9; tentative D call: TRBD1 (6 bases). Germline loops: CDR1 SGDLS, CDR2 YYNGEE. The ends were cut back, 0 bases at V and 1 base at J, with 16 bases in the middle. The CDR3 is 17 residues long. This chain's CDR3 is CASSVEVSDRRNTEAFF. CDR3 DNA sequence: TGTGCCAGCAGCGTAGAAGTTTCGGACAGAAGGAACACTGAAGCTTTCTTT.

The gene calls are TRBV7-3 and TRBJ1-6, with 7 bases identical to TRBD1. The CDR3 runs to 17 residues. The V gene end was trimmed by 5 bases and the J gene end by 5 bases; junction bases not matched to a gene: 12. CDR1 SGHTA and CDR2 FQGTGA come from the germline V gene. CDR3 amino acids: CASSARPTGFDNSPLHF. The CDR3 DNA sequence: TGTGCCAGCAGCGCCCGTCCGACAGGGTTTGATAATTCACCCCTCCACTTT.

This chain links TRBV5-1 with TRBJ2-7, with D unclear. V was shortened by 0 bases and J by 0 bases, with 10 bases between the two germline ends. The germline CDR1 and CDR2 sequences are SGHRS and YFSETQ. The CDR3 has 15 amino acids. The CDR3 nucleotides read TGCGCCAGCAGCTTGGATCGGCAGGACTCCTACGAGCAGTACTTC. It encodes CASSLDRQDSYEQYF.

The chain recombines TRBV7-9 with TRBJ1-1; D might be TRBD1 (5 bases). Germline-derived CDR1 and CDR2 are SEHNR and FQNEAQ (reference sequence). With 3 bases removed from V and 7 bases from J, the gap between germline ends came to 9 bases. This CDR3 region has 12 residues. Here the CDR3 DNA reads TGTGCCAGCAGCTTGGGGCCGAATGAAGCTTTCTTT. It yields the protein CASSLGPNEAFF.

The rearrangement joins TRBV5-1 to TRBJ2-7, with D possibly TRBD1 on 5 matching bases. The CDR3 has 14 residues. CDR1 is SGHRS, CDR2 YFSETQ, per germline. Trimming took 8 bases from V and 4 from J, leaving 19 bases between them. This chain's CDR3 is CASPLPGRAYEQYF. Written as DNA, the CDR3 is TGCGCCAGTCCCCTACCCGGCAGGGCGTACGAGCAGTACTTC.

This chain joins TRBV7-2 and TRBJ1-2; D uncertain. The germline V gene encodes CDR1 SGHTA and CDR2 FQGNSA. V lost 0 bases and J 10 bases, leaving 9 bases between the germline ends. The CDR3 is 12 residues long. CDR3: CASSLAGHAYTF. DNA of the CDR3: TGTGCCAGCAGCTTAGCCGGTCATGCCTACACCTTC.

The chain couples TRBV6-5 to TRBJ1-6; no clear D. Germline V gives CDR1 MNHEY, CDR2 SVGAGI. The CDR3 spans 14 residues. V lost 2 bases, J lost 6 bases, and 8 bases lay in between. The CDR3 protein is CASSYLKANSPLHF. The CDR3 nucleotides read TGTGCCAGCAGTTACCTGAAGGCTAATTCACCCCTCCACTTT.

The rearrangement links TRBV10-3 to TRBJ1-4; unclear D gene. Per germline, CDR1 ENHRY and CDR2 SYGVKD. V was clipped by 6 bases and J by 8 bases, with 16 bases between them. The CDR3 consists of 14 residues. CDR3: CAIRPGDLGEKLFF. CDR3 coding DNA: TGTGCCATCAGACCGGGAGACCTCGGCGAAAAACTGTTTTTT.

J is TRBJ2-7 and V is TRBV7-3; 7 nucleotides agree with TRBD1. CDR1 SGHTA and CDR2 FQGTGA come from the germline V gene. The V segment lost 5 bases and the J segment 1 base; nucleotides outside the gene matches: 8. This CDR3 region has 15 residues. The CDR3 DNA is TGTGCCAGCAGCCCCCAGACAGGGCCTTCCTACGAGCAGTACTTC. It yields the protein CASSPQTGPSYEQYF.

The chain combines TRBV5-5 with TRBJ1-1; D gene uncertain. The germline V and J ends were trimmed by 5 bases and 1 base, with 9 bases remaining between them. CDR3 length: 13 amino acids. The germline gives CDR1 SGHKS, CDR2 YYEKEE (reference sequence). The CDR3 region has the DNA TGTGCCAGCAGTCGACAAAAGAACACTGAAGCTTTCTTT. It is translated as CASSRQKNTEAFF.

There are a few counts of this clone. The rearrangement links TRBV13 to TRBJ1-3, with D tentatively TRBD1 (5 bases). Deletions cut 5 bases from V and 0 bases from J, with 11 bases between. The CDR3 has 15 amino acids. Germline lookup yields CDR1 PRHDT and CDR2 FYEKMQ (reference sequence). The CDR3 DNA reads TGTGCCAGCAGCCAGGGACGGCTCTCTGGAAACACCATATATTTT. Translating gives CASSQGRLSGNTIYF. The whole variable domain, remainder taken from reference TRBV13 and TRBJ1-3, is AAGVIQSPRHLIKEKRETATLKCYPIPRHDTVYWYQQGPGQDPQFLISFYEKMQSDKGSIPDRFSAQQFSDYHSELNMSSLELGDSALYFCASSQGRLSGNTIYFGEGSWLTVV.

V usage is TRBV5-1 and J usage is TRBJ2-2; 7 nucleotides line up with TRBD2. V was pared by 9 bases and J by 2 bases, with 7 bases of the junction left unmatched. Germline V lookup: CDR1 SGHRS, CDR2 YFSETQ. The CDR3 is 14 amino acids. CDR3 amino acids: CATQTSRNTGELFF. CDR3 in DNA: TGCGCCACCCAGACTAGCCGAAACACCGGGGAGCTGTTTTTT. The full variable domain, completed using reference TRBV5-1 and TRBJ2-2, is KAGVTQTPRYLIKTRGQQVTLSCSPISGHRSVSWYQQTPGQGLQFLFEYFSETQRNKGNFPGRFSGRQFSNSRSEMNVSTLELGDSALYLCATQTSRNTGELFFGEGSRLTVL.

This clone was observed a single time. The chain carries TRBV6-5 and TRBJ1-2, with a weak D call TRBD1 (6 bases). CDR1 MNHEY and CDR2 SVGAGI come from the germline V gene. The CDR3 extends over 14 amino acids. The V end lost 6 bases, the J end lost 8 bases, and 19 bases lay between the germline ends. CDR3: CASRKGVGGEGYTF. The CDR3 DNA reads TGTGCCAGCAGGAAGGGGGTCGGGGGAGAGGGCTACACCTTC.